A single sample is the source of the 26 T cell receptor beta chains below, sequenced in a study of breast tumors, draining lymph nodes, adjacent tissues. Each CDR3 protein is one row after TCRdb ran MiXCR on the multiplex PCR reads. The top ten hold less than 4.5% of the sample, which has some 120,000 distinct CDR3 sequences, around 20% seen once. Breast cancer patients provided tissue from their axillary draining lymph nodes. Sequenced: axillary lymph node tissue. These receptors all stem from a female donor with breast cancer. Some clones in this sample may be carry-over from other donors' samples.

This clonotype occurred many times. CDR3 in amino acids: CASSVGRTSGNTIYF. The CDR3, as DNA: TGTGCCAGCAGTGTCGGGAGGACCTCTGGAAACACCATATATTTT. The rearrangement links TRBV2 to TRBJ1-3; D remains ambiguous. The CDR3 totals 15 residues. V was pared by 4 bases and J by 0 bases, with 10 bases between. From germline, CDR1 is SNHLY and CDR2 FYNNEI.

This clonotype was seen repeatedly, ten times or more. This chain joins TRBV7-2 and TRBJ2-3; D may match TRBD1 or TRBD2 (5 bases each). The CDR3 contains 15 residues. Germline-derived CDR1 and CDR2 are SGHTA and FQGNSA. V lost 4 bases to trimming and J lost 4 bases, with 15 bases between them. This CDR3 reads CASSSFRDGADTQYF. The CDR3 DNA reads as TGTGCCAGCAGCTCCTTCAGGGACGGCGCAGATACGCAGTATTTT.

This clonotype was found many times. This rearrangement joins TRBV2 to TRBJ2-5, with 9 bases identical to TRBD2. The CDR3 consists of 15 residues. CDR1 is SNHLY, CDR2 FYNNEI, per germline. V shed 6 bases, J shed 5 bases, and the junction held 10 bases outside the gene matches. CDR3 nucleotide sequence: TGTGCCAGCAGGGGGCTTGCGGGAGGGCCGGAGACCCAGTACTTC. Amino acids: CASRGLAGGPETQYF.

There are many counts of this clonotype. V gene TRBV29-1 combines with J gene TRBJ2-3; D may be TRBD2 (5 bases). Germline CDR1 and CDR2: SQVTM and ANQGSEA. The germline V and J ends were trimmed by 7 bases and 5 bases, with 16 bases remaining between them. CDR3 length: 13 residues. Here the CDR3 DNA reads TGCAGCGCAGCCCGGGGAGCCGAAGATACGCAGTATTTT. This codes for CSAARGAEDTQYF.

This clonotype occurred many times. The V call is TRBV10-1, the J call TRBJ2-3, with D possibly matching TRBD2 (5 bases). The V end was cut by 0 bases, the J end by 11 bases, with 18 bases between. This CDR3 spans 15 amino acids. Germline values: CDR1 WNHNN, CDR2 SYGVQD (reference sequence). As DNA, the CDR3 is TGCGCCAGCAGTGAGTCGGTAGCGCGATCCGGAGGGCAGTATTTT. It encodes CASSESVARSGGQYF.

This clonotype was found many times. This chain links TRBV27 with TRBJ1-2; 8 bases are a match to TRBD1. Germline CDR1 reads MNHEY; CDR2 reads SMNVEV (reference sequence). The length of the CDR3 is 13 residues. The ends lost 6 bases at V and 3 bases at J; junction bases unmatched: 3. CDR3: CASRKQGDYGYTF. The CDR3 DNA follows: TGTGCCAGCAGGAAACAGGGGGACTATGGCTACACCTTC.

The gene calls are TRBV19 and TRBJ2-2; TRBD1 matches at 11 bases. The germline V gene has CDR1 LNHDA and CDR2 SQIVND (reference sequence). The CDR3 covers 16 residues. With V trimmed by 8 bases and J by 6 bases, 11 bases remained unmatched. The DNA for the CDR3 is TGTGCCAGTTACTCTTCCGGGACAGGGGGTCCCGGGGAGCTGTTTTTT. Its protein product is CASYSSGTGGPGELFF.

Comments on this clonotype: The conserved phenylalanine or tryptophan is not found at the CDR3 terminus, so this likely reflects a read error. CDR3 sequence reads: CASSLTGGAGPYEQYS. The CDR3 DNA is TGTGCCAGCAGCTTAACCGGGGGCGCAGGGCCTTATGAGCAGTACTCC. The rearrangement joins TRBV7-3 to TRBJ2-7; possibly TRBD1 or TRBD2 for D (6 bases each). This CDR3 is 16 amino acids long. The germline V and J ends were trimmed by 0 bases and 7 bases, with 19 bases remaining between them. Germline CDR1 is SGHTA and CDR2 is FQGTGA.

The sample holds a few counts of this clonotype. J is TRBJ2-1 and V is TRBV13; a weak D match, TRBD2 (6 bases). Germline-derived CDR1 and CDR2 are PRHDT and FYEKMQ (reference sequence). V was pared by 2 bases and J by 2 bases, with 19 bases between. This CDR3 region has 18 residues. The CDR3 here is CASSLLSRLATTYNEQFF. The CDR3 DNA reads TGTGCCAGCAGCTTATTATCCCGCCTAGCGACCACCTACAATGAGCAGTTCTTC.

This clonotype appeared many times. The chain combines TRBV7-2 with TRBJ1-5; 7 nucleotides match TRBD1. Trimming at V came to 8 bases and at J to 5 bases, leaving 6 bases not matched to a gene. The CDR3 spans 13 residues. Germline values: CDR1 SGHTA, CDR2 FQGNSA. The CDR3 loop is CASGRGGYQPQHF. The CDR3 DNA is TGTGCCAGCGGCCGAGGGGGCTATCAGCCCCAGCATTTT.

V is TRBV18 and J is TRBJ1-5; 7 nucleotides agree with TRBD1. The trim removed 3 bases at V and 4 bases at J, leaving 6 bases unmatched. The CDR3 runs to 15 residues. The germline CDR1 and CDR2 sequences are KGHSH and LQKENI. The DNA for the CDR3 is TGTGCCAGCTCACCCGGGACAGCCAGAAATCAGCCCCAGCATTTT. Translation gives CASSPGTARNQPQHF.

This clonotype was recorded at least ten times. The chain couples TRBV20-1 to TRBJ2-1; 8 bases agree with TRBD2. This CDR3 spans 16 amino acids. The germline V gene has CDR1 DFQATT and CDR2 SNEGSKA (reference sequence). J gave up 6 bases and V 0 bases, and 10 bases lay outside the gene matches. DNA for the CDR3: TGCAGTGCTAGAGATACTCGAGTAGCGGGAACCAATGAGCAGTTCTTC. Translation gives CSARDTRVAGTNEQFF.

This chain links TRBV18 with TRBJ2-5; 10 positions match TRBD2. Per the germline V gene, CDR1 is KGHSH and CDR2 is LQKENI. CDR3 length: 19 residues. V lost 1 base to trimming and J lost 3 bases; unmatched junction nucleotides: 14. CDR3 loop: CASSPLVASGGSGEETQYF. CDR3 nucleotides: TGTGCCAGCTCACCACTCGTGGCTAGCGGGGGTTCAGGGGAAGAGACCCAGTACTTC.

At least ten counts were recorded for this clonotype. The V call is TRBV6-5, the J call TRBJ1-6; no clear D. The CDR3 is made up of 14 amino acids. From germline, CDR1 is MNHEY and CDR2 SVGAGI. V was clipped by 3 bases and J by 10 bases, with 13 bases between them. The CDR3 sequence is CASSYRSFGSPLHF. CDR3 nucleotides: TGTGCCAGCAGTTATCGGAGTTTTGGGTCACCCCTCCACTTT.

The table lists this clonotype with many counts. CDR3 amino acids: CASSLWDKRNYGYTF. The CDR3 region has the DNA TGTGCCAGCAGCTTGTGGGACAAGCGTAACTATGGCTACACCTTC. The chain is built from TRBV5-8 and TRBJ1-2; TRBD1 might be the D (6 bases). Germline lookup yields CDR1 SGHTS and CDR2 YDEGEE. CDR3 length equals 15 residues. Trimming stripped 1 base from V and 1 base from J, with 11 bases between.

This clonotype was found many times. The V call is TRBV5-1, the J call TRBJ2-2; 10 nucleotides match TRBD2. V shed 2 bases, J shed 0 bases, and the junction held 4 bases outside the gene matches. Germline CDR1 SGHRS, CDR2 YFSETQ. CDR3 length: 17 amino acids. The CDR3 loop reads CASSFASGGSNTGELFF. The DNA for the CDR3 is TGCGCCAGCAGCTTTGCTAGCGGGGGCTCGAACACCGGGGAGCTGTTTTTT.

This clonotype was counted between two and nine times. The chain recombines TRBV15 with TRBJ2-3, with a possible D match to TRBD2 (6 bases). With 6 bases removed from V and 0 bases from J, the gap between germline ends came to 13 bases. The CDR3 has 15 amino acids. Looked up from germline, CDR1 is LNHNV and CDR2 is YYDKDF (reference sequence). The CDR3 protein is CATSLIGLSTDTQYF. The DNA of the CDR3 is TGTGCCACCAGTCTAATAGGACTAAGCACAGATACGCAGTATTTT.

This clonotype was counted ten times or more. J is TRBJ2-7 and V is TRBV19, with 7 bases identical to TRBD1. Germline V CDR1 and CDR2: LNHDA, SQIVND (reference sequence). Trimming cost V 6 bases and J 4 bases; bases outside gene matches: 3. CDR3 size: 12 residues. The CDR3 DNA reads TGTGCCAGTAGGGACAGGAATTACGAGCAGTACTTC. This encodes CASRDRNYEQYF.

In the case of this clonotype: A much larger clone is a single base away; this may be a read error. V gene TRBV4-1 combines with J gene TRBJ1-2; D gene uncertain. There are 15 residues in the CDR3. The germline CDR1 and CDR2 sequences are MGHRA and YSYEKL. V was pared by 4 bases and J by 4 bases, with 16 bases between. Written as DNA, the CDR3 is TGCGCCAGCAGCCGATTGGGCCAGACTAGCTATGGCTACACCTTC. This encodes CASSRLGQTSYGYTF.

This clonotype has at least ten counts. The chain is built from TRBV4-1 and TRBJ2-3; 8 bases are a match to TRBD2. There are 17 residues in the CDR3. Germline values: CDR1 MGHRA, CDR2 YSYEKL. The V gene end was trimmed by 4 bases and the J gene end by 2 bases; junction bases not matched to a gene: 11. CDR3 amino acids: CASSPTGTRWITDTQYF. Here the CDR3 DNA reads TGCGCCAGCAGCCCTACCGGGACTAGATGGATCACAGATACGCAGTATTTT.

Here the CDR3 DNA reads TGCAGTGCTAGTGCTCCCGCGGTCTCTCAGGACCAGTACTTC. It specifies CSASAPAVSQDQYF. This rearrangement joins TRBV20-1 to TRBJ2-5; D is unresolved. CDR1 DFQATT and CDR2 SNEGSKA come from the germline V gene (reference sequence). V lost 3 bases to trimming and J lost 10 bases, with 21 bases between them. This CDR3 region has 14 residues.

This clonotype was observed at least ten times. This chain uses TRBV7-8 with TRBJ2-3; 7 bases agree with TRBD2. The CDR3 sequence is 15 residues long. Germline V lookup: CDR1 SGHVS, CDR2 FQNEAQ. V shed 3 bases, J shed 2 bases, and the junction held 5 bases outside the gene matches. The CDR3 nucleotides are TGTGCCAGCAGCTTTTCTAGCGGAAACACAGATACGCAGTATTTT. This codes for CASSFSSGNTDTQYF.

Many counts were recorded for this clonotype. The chain joins TRBV7-9 to TRBJ2-3, with a tentative D call TRBD1 (6 bases). The V gene lost 4 bases and the J gene lost 6 bases, with 14 bases spanning the gap. The CDR3 runs 14 residues. Germline CDR1 and CDR2: SEHNR and FQNEAQ (reference sequence). The CDR3 spells CASSSRQAGDTQYF. The CDR3 nucleotides are TGTGCCAGCAGCTCCAGACAGGCAGGGGATACGCAGTATTTT.

This clonotype was seen more than once but under ten times. The chain couples TRBV5-1 to TRBJ1-4; D remains unclear. In germline, CDR1 is SGHRS, CDR2 YFSETQ. The CDR3 sequence is 14 residues long. Trimming removed 5 bases at V and 2 bases at J, with 10 bases between. The CDR3 is CASSLSGTNEKLFF. The DNA for the CDR3 is TGCGCCAGCAGTTTGAGTGGCACTAATGAAAAACTGTTTTTT.

Concerning this clonotype: This clone may be a read error of a much larger clone one base away. The chain carries TRBV5-1 and TRBJ1-3; tentatively, D is TRBD1 (5 bases). The CDR3 is 14 amino acids. From germline, CDR1 is SGHRS and CDR2 YFSETQ. V was trimmed by 4 bases and J by 8 bases, leaving 16 bases between them. The DNA for the CDR3 is TGCGCCAGCAGCCTCCCGGGCAGGGCCCACACCATATATTTT. Its translation is CASSLPGRAHTIYF.

This clonotype was detected many times. J is TRBJ1-3 and V is TRBV6-1, with 8 bases aligning to TRBD1. Germline V gene data show CDR1 as MNHNS and CDR2 as SASEGT. The trim removed 6 bases at V and 2 bases at J, leaving 3 bases unmatched. The CDR3 has 14 amino acids. The CDR3 reads CASRRQGTGNTIYF. Here the CDR3 DNA reads TGTGCCAGCAGAAGACAGGGGACTGGAAACACCATATATTTT.